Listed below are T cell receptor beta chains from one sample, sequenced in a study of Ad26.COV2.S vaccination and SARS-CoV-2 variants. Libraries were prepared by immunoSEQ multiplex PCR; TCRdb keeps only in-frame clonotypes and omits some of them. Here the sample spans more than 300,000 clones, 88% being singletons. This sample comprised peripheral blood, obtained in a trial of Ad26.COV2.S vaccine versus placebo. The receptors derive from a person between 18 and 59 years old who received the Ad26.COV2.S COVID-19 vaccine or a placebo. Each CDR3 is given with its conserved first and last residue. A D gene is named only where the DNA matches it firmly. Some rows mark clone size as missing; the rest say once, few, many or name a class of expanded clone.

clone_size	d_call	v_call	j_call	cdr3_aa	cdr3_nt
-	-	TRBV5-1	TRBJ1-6	CASSFRDGNSPLHF	TGCGCCAGCAGCTTCCGGGACGGTAATTCACCCCTCCACTTT
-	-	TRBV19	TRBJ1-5	CASSMMVSNQPQHF	TGTGCCAGTAGTATGATGGTTTCCAATCAGCCCCAGCATTTT
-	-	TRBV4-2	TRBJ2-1	CASSVGWGTNTYNEQFF	TGTGCCAGCAGCGTGGGATGGGGGACCAACACTTACAATGAGCAGTTCTTC
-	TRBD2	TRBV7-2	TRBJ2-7	CASRQTSAYEQYF	TGTGCCAGCAGACAAACTAGCGCCTACGAGCAGTACTTC
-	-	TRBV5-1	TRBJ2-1	CASSPTAGSNEQFF	TGCGCCAGCAGCCCGACCGCTGGGAGCAATGAGCAGTTCTTC
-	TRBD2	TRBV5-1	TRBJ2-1	CASSLVAGGQNEQFF	TGCGCCAGCAGCTTGGTAGCGGGAGGTCAAAATGAGCAGTTCTTC
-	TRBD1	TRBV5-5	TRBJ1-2	CASSQQGANGYTF	TGTGCCAGCAGCCAACAGGGGGCGAATGGCTACACCTTC
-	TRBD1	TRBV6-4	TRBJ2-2	CASSGTGRWRDTGELFF	TGTGCCAGCAGTGGGACAGGGCGGTGGAGGGACACCGGGGAGCTGTTTTTT
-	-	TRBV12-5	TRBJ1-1	CASGLSSGTRTEAFF	TGTGCTAGTGGTTTGTCATCAGGGACACGAACTGAAGCTTTCTTT
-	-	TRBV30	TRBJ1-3	CAWSVQGGGNTIYF	TGTGCCTGGAGTGTACAGGGCGGTGGAAACACCATATATTTT
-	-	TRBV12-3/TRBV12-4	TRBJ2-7	CASSFLVTYEQYF	TGTGCCAGCAGTTTTCTTGTAACCTACGAGCAGTACTTC
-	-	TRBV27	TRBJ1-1	CASSQWAGGNTEAFF	TGTGCCAGCAGTCAATGGGCCGGGGGGAACACTGAAGCTTTCTTT
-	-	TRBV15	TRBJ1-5	CATSRDGGRDQPQHF	TGTGCCACCAGCAGAGATGGGGGGCGCGATCAGCCCCAGCATTTT
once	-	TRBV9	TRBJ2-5	CASSVVKGETQYF	TGTGCCAGCAGCGTAGTTAAAGGAGAGACCCAGTACTTC
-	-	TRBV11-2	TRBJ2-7	CASSLVRTGPYEQYF	TGTGCCAGCAGCTTAGTAAGGACTGGTCCCTACGAGCAGTACTTC
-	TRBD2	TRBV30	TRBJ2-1	CAWSTSGYNEQFF	TGTGCCTGGTCGACTAGCGGGTACAATGAGCAGTTCTTC
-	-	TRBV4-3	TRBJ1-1	CASSQVAANTEAFF	TGCGCCAGCAGCCAAGTGGCAGCTAACACTGAAGCTTTCTTT
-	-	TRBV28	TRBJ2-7	CASSFEVSEQYF	TGTGCCAGCAGTTTTGAGGTTTCCGAGCAGTACTTC
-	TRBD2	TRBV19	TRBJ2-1	CASTSSGRGSYNEQFF	TGTGCCAGTACATCTAGCGGGAGGGGGTCCTACAATGAGCAGTTCTTC
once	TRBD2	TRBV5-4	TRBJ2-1	CASSLEPEAGGPDEQFF	TGTGCCAGCAGCTTGGAACCCGAAGCGGGAGGGCCCGATGAGCAGTTCTTC
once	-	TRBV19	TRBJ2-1	CASSIQDRPSYNEQFF	TGTGCCAGTAGTATACAAGACCGCCCGTCCTACAATGAGCAGTTCTTC
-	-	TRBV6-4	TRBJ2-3	CASRRESSTDTQYF	TGTGCCAGCAGAAGGGAGTCTAGCACAGATACGCAGTATTTT
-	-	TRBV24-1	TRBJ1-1	CATSGTGNTEAFF	TGTGCCACCAGTGGTACAGGGAACACTGAAGCTTTCTTT
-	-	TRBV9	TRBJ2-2	CASSHNTGELFF	TGTGCCAGCAGCCACAACACCGGGGAGCTGTTTTTT
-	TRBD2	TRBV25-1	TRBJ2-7	CASSSSGRVHEQYF	TGTGCCAGCAGCTCTAGCGGGAGAGTACACGAGCAGTACTTC
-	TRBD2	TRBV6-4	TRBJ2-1	CANGLAGTYNEQFF	TGTGCCAACGGATTAGCGGGGACCTACAATGAGCAGTTCTTC
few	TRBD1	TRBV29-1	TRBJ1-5	CSVGQGDQPQHF	TGCAGCGTTGGACAGGGGGACCAGCCCCAGCATTTT
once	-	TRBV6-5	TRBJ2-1	CASSYFGTSNEQFF	TGTGCCAGCAGTTATTTCGGGACTTCCAATGAGCAGTTCTTC
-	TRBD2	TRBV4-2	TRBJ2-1	CASSQWTSGSYNEQFF	TGTGCCAGCAGCCAGTGGACTAGCGGCTCCTACAATGAGCAGTTCTTC
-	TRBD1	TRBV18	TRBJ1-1	CASSPFRGRDTEAFF	TGTGCCAGCTCACCGTTCAGGGGGAGGGACACTGAAGCTTTCTTT